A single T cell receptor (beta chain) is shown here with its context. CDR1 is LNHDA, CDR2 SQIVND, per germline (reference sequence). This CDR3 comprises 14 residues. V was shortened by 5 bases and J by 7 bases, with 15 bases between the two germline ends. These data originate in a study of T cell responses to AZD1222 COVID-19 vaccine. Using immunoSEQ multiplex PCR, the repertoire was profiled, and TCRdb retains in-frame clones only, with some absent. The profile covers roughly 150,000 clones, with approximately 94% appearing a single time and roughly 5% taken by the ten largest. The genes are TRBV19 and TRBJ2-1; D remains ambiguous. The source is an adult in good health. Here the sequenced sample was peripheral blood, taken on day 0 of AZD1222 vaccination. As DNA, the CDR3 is TGTGCCAGTAGTTGGATTGTTTCACAAAATGAGCAGTTCTTC. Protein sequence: CASSWIVSQNEQFF. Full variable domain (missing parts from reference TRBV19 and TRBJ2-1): DGGITQSPKYLFRKEGQNVTLSCEQNLNHDAMYWYRQDPGQGLRLIYYSQIVNDFQKGDIAEGYSVSREKKESFPLTVTSAQKNPTAFYLCASSWIVSQNEQFFGPGTRLTVL.